These 10 T cell receptor beta chains share one sample of origin, sequenced in a study of blood T cell repertoires in COVID-19. TCRdb keeps only in-frame clones here, not all; method: immunoSEQ multiplex PCR. The data contain approximately 80,000 clones, approximately 76% of them seen just once; the ten biggest clones take up approximately 15%. The sample consisted of peripheral blood. The receptors originated from a man aged 70 or older with active or convalescent COVID-19.

This clone was picked up a small number of times. DNA for the CDR3: TGTGCCAGCAGCTTGGCCGGGACAGGCTGGGGCAATGAGCAGTTCTTC. Translating it yields CASSLAGTGWGNEQFF. The chain combines TRBV5-4 with TRBJ2-1; TRBD1 matches at 8 bases. Germline CDR1 is SGHNT and CDR2 is YYREEE (reference sequence). This CDR3 region has 16 residues. With 0 bases clipped from V and 6 bases from J, the junction kept 8 bases outside the gene matches.

The J gene is TRBJ2-3, the V gene TRBV3-1 (or the pseudogene TRBV3-2); no clear D gene. The CDR3 runs to 13 residues. Germline V gives CDR1 LGHDT, CDR2 YNNKEL (reference sequence). Between the trimmed V and J ends, which lost 8 bases and 2 bases, there was a span of 11 bases. CDR3 in amino acids: CASAFRSTDTQYF. DNA for the CDR3: TGTGCCAGCGCCTTTCGGTCCACAGATACGCAGTATTTT.

Only a few counts were recorded for this clone. The rearrangement links TRBV18 to TRBJ1-3; D is possibly TRBD1 (5 bases). V lost 6 bases to trimming and J lost 2 bases, with 14 bases between them. This CDR3 has 15 residues. The V gene's germline CDR1 is KGHSH and CDR2 LQKENI. The CDR3 region is CASSDYSGPGNTIYF. CDR3 coding DNA: TGTGCCAGCTCGGACTACTCAGGGCCTGGAAACACCATATATTTT.

The V call is TRBV6-5, the J call TRBJ1-1; perhaps TRBD1 as D (5 bases). The V gene's germline CDR1 is MNHEY and CDR2 SVGAGI. This CDR3 has 14 amino acids. Trimming took off 5 bases at V and 0 bases at J, with 10 bases between the two ends. The CDR3 region has the DNA TGTGCCAGCAGTACACCAGGGCTGAACACTGAAGCTTTCTTT. This sequence encodes CASSTPGLNTEAFF.

In its sample, this clone was seen a few times. This chain's CDR3 is CSVAGTSGGNEQFF. The CDR3 bases are TGCAGCGTTGCCGGGACTAGCGGGGGAAATGAGCAGTTCTTC. V usage is TRBV29-1 and J usage is TRBJ2-1; 14 nucleotides align to TRBD2. After removal of 4 bases from V and 7 bases from J, the junction contained 3 bases not matched to a gene. CDR1 is SQVTM, CDR2 ANQGSEA, per germline. The CDR3 is made up of 14 amino acids.

With respect to this clone: One junction end does not reproduce the germline sequence, and a read error may be involved. This chain uses TRBV7-7 with TRBJ2-5; TRBD1 might be the D (5 bases). Germline V gene data show CDR1 as SSHAT and CDR2 as FNYEAQ (reference sequence). The CDR3 contains 13 residues. The CDR3 DNA reads TGTGCTAGCAGCTACCGGGCAGGGGAGACCCAGTACTTC. Amino acid sequence: CASSYRAGETQYF.

The chain employs TRBV3-1 (or the pseudogene TRBV3-2) and TRBJ2-2, with D possibly being TRBD2 (5 bases). Trimming left V 8 bases short and J 0 bases short, with 10 bases between. The CDR3 loop spans 14 amino acids. CDR1 is LGHDT, CDR2 YNNKEL, per germline (reference sequence). The CDR3: CASGRESNTGELFF. The CDR3 DNA is TGTGCCAGCGGGAGAGAATCGAACACCGGGGAGCTGTTTTTT.

This clone has a handful of counts. V and J are TRBV7-8 and TRBJ1-5; no definite D call. CDR3 length equals 15 residues. Germline V lookup: CDR1 SGHVS, CDR2 FQNEAQ. V was shortened by 2 bases and J by 1 base, with 9 bases between the two germline ends. The CDR3 reads CASSLWARSNQPQHF. CDR3 nucleotides: TGTGCCAGCAGCTTATGGGCCAGAAGCAATCAGCCCCAGCATTTT.

The rearrangement links TRBV9 to TRBJ2-1, with 8 nucleotides matching TRBD2. The CDR3 runs 16 residues. Germline-derived CDR1 and CDR2 are SGDLS and YYNGEE. V trimming: 4 bases; J trimming: 8 bases; junction bases outside the gene matches: 14. This chain's CDR3 is CASSPQVSGGFDEQFF. The CDR3 nucleotides are TGTGCCAGCAGCCCCCAGGTCAGCGGGGGTTTCGATGAGCAGTTCTTC.

The chain employs TRBV7-9 and TRBJ1-5; 9 nucleotides match TRBD1. Germline trimming cut 5 bases from V and 5 bases from J; bases unmatched to any gene: 4. CDR1 is SEHNR and CDR2 is FQNEAQ in the germline V gene (reference sequence). The CDR3 sequence is 14 residues long. CDR3 DNA sequence: TGTGCCAGCAGCACACAGGGGGCTGATCAGCCCCAGCATTTT. This gives the protein CASSTQGADQPQHF.